This T cell receptor beta chain came from a study of blood T cell repertoires in COVID-19. J gave up 1 base and V 4 bases, and 6 bases lay outside the gene matches. The CDR3 spans 15 residues. Germline lookup yields CDR1 SEHNR and CDR2 FQNEAQ (reference sequence). Sequencing was performed with immunoSEQ multiplex PCR; in TCRdb, only in-frame clones are kept and a portion is missing. This sample has 450,000 or so clones, with around 90% found just once. This chain uses TRBV7-9 with TRBJ2-5; 7 bases line up with TRBD1. The material sequenced was peripheral blood. The receptor was derived from a man aged 18 to 29 with COVID-19, enrolled during active disease. CDR3 residues: CASSSWDSLQETQYF. The CDR3 DNA reads TGTGCCAGCAGCTCATGGGACAGCCTCCAAGAGACCCAGTACTTC.